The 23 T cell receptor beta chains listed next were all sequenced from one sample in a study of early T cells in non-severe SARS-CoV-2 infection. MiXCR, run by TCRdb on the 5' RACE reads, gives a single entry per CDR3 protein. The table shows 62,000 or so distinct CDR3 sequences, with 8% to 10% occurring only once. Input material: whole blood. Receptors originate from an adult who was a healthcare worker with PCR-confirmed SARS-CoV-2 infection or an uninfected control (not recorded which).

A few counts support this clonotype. The CDR3 here is CASSLDFTGELFF. CDR3 sequence (DNA): TGTGCCAGCAGCTTAGACTTCACCGGGGAGCTGTTTTTT. The chain employs TRBV7-2 and TRBJ2-2; no definite D call. Germline V lookup: CDR1 SGHTA, CDR2 FQGNSA. Trimming shortened V by 1 base and J by 4 bases, and 4 bases separated the two germline ends. The CDR3 is made up of 13 amino acids.

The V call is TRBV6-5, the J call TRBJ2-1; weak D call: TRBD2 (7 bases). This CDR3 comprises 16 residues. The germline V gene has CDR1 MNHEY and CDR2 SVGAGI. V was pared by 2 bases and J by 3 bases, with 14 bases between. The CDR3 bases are TGTGCCAGCAGTTACCAAGGCGGGGGACACTACAATGAGCAGTTCTTC. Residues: CASSYQGGGHYNEQFF.

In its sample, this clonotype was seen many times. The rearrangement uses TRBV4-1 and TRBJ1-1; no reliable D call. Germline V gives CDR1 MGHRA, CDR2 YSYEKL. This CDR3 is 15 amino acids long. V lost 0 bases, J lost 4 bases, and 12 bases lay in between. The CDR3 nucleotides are TGCGCCAGCAGCCAAGATGCCGGCCTGGGCACTGAAGCTTTCTTT. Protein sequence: CASSQDAGLGTEAFF.

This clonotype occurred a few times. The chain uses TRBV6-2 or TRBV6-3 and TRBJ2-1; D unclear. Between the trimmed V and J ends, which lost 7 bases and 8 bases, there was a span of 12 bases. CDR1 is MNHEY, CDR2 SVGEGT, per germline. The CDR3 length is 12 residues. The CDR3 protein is CASTPGNYEQFF. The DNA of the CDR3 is TGTGCCAGCACTCCCGGTAACTATGAGCAGTTCTTC.

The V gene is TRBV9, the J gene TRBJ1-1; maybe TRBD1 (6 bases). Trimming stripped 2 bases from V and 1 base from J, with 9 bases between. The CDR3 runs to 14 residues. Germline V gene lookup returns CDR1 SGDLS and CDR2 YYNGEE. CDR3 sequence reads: CASSVGQKNTEAFF. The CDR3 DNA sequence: TGTGCCAGCAGCGTTGGACAGAAGAACACTGAAGCTTTCTTT.

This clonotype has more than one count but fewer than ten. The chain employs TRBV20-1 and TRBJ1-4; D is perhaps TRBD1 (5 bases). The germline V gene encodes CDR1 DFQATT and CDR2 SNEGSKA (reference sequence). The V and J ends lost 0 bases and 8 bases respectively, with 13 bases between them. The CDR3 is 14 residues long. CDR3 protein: CSARDFQGREKLFF. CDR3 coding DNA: TGCAGTGCTAGAGATTTCCAGGGCCGGGAAAAACTGTTTTTT.

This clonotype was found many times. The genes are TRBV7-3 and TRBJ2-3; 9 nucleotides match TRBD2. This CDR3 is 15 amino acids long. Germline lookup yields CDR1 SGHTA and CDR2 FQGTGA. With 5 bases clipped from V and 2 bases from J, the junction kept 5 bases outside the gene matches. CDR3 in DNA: TGTGCCAGCAGCCTGACTAGCGGTTCCACAGATACGCAGTATTTT. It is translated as CASSLTSGSTDTQYF.

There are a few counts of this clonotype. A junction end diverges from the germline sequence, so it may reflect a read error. The CDR3 region has the DNA TGTGCCAGCACTTACGTCCCGGGACAGGGTTCAGCTTTCTTT. Residues: CASTYVPGQGSAFF. The chain recombines TRBV6-6 with TRBJ1-1; 9 bases are a match to TRBD1. This CDR3 is 14 amino acids long. Looked up from germline, CDR1 is MNHNY and CDR2 is SVGAGI (reference sequence).

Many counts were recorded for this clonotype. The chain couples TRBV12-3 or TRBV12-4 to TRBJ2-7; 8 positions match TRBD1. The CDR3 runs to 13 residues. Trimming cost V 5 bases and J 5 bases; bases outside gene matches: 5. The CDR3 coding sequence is TGTGCCAGCAGTCGACAGGGGAGGAACGAGCAGTACGTC. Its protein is CASSRQGRNEQYV.

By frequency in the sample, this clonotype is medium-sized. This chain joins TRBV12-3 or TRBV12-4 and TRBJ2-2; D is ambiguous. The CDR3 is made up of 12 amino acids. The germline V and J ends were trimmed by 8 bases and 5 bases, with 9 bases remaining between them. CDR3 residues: CASLRITGELFF. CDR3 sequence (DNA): TGTGCCAGCCTAAGGATAACCGGGGAGCTGTTTTTT.

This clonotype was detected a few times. DNA for the CDR3: TGTGCCATCAGTGCGTCCCACGAGCAGTACGTC. The encoded protein is CAISASHEQYV. This chain links TRBV10-3 with TRBJ2-7; D remains unclear. Trimming took off 4 bases at V and 5 bases at J, with 6 bases between the two ends. This CDR3 region has 11 residues. Germline assignment: CDR1 ENHRY and CDR2 SYGVKD.

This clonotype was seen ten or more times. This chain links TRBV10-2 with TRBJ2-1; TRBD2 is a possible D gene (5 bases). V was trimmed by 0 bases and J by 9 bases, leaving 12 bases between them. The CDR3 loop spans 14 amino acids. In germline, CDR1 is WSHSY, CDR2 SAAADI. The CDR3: CASSESAGPGEQFF. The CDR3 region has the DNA TGCGCCAGCAGTGAGTCGGCGGGTCCCGGTGAGCAGTTCTTC.

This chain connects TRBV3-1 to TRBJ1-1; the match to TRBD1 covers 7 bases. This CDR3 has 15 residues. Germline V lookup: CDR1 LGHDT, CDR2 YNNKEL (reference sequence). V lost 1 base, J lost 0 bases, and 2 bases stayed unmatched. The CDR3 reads CASSQGDRVNTEAFF. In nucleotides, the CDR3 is TGTGCCAGCAGCCAAGGAGACAGGGTGAACACTGAAGCTTTCTTT. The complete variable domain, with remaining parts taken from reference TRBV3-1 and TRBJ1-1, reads DTAVSQTPKYLVTQMGNDKSIKCEQNLGHDTMYWYKQDSKKFLKIMFSYNNKELIINETVPNRFSPKSPDKAHLNLHINSLELGDSAVYFCASSQGDRVNTEAFFGQGTRLTVV.

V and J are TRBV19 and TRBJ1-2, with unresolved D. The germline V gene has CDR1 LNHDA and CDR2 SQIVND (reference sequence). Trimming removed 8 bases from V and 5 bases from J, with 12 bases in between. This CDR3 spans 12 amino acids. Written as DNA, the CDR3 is TGTGCCAGTGGTGAAGATTATTATGGCTACACCTTC. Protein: CASGEDYYGYTF. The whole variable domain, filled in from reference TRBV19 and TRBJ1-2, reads DGGITQSPKYLFRKEGQNVTLSCEQNLNHDAMYWYRQDPGQGLRLIYYSQIVNDFQKGDIAEGYSVSREKKESFPLTVTSAQKNPTAFYLCASGEDYYGYTFGSGTRLTVV.

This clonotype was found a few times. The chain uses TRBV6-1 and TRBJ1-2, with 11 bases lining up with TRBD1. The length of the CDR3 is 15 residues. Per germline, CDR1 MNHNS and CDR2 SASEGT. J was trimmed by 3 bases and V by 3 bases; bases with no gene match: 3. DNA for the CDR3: TGTGCCAGCAGTGACAGGACAGGGGGCCACTATGGCTACACCTTC. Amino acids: CASSDRTGGHYGYTF.

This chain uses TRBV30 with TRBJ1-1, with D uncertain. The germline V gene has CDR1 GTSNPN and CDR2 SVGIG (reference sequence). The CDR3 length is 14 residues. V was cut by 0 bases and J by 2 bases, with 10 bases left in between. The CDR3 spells CAWSVEQLNTEAFF. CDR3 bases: TGTGCCTGGAGTGTCGAGCAGCTCAACACTGAAGCTTTCTTT.

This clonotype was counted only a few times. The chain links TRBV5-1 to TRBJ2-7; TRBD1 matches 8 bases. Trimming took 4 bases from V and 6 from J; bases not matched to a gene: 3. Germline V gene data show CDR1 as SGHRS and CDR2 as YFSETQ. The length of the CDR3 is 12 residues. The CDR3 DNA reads TGCGCCAGCAGCACCGACAGGGGCGAGCAGTACGTC. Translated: CASSTDRGEQYV.

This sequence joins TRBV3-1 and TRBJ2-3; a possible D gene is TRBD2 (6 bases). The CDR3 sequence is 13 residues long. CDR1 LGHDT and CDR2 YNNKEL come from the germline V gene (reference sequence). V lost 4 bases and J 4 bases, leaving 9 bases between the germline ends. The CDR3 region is CASSPQRADTQYF. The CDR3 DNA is TGTGCCAGCAGCCCCCAGCGGGCAGATACGCAGTATTTT.

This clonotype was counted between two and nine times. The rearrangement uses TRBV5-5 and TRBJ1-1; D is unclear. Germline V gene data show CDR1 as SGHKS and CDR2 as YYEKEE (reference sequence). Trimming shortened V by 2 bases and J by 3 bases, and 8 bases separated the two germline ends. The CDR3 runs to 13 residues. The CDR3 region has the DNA TGTGCCAGCAGCTTTAATCGCGACACTGAAGCTTTCTTT. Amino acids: CASSFNRDTEAFF. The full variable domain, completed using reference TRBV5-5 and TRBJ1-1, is DAGVTQSPTHLIKTRGQQVTLRCSPISGHKSVSWYQQVLGQGPQFIFQYYEKEERGRGNFPDRFSARQFPNYSSELNVNALLLGDSALYLCASSFNRDTEAFFGQGTRLTVV.

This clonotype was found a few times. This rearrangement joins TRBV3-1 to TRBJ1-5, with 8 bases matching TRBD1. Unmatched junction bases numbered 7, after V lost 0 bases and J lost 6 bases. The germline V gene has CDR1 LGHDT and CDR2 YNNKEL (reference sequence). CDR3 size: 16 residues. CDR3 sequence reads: CASSQDGQGRPQPQHF. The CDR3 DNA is TGTGCCAGCAGCCAAGACGGACAGGGTCGGCCTCAGCCCCAGCATTTT. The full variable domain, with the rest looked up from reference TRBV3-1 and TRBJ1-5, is DTAVSQTPKYLVTQMGNDKSIKCEQNLGHDTMYWYKQDSKKFLKIMFSYNNKELIINETVPNRFSPKSPDKAHLNLHINSLELGDSAVYFCASSQDGQGRPQPQHFGDGTRLSIL.

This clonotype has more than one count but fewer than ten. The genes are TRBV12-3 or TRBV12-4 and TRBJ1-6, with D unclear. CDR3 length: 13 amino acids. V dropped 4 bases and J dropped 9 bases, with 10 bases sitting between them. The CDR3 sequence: CASSSRAASPLHF. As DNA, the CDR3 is TGTGCCAGCAGTTCTAGGGCGGCTTCACCCCTCCACTTT.

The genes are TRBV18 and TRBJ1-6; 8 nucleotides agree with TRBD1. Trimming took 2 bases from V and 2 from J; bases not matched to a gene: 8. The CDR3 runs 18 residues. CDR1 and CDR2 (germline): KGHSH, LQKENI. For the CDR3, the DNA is TGTGCCAGCTCACCAAGTGGGGGACAGGCTCCCTATAATTCACCCCTCCACTTT. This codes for CASSPSGGQAPYNSPLHF.

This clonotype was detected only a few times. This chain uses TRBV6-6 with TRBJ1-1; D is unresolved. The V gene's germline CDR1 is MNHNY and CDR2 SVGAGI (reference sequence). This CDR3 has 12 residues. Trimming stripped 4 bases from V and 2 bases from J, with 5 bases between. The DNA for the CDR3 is TGTGCCAGCAGTTCCTACAACACTGAAGCTTTCTTT. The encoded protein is CASSSYNTEAFF.